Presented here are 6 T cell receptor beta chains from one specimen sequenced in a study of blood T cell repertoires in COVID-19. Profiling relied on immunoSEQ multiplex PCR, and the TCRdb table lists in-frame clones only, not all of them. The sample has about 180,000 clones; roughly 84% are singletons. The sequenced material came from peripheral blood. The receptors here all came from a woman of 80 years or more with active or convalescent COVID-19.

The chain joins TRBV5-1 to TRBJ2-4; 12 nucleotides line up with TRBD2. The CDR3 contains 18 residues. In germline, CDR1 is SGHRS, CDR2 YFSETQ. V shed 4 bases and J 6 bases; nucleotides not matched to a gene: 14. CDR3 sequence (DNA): TGCGCCAGCAGCCCACTAGCGGGAGGACGGGATCGTAGAAACATTCAGTACTTC. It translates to CASSPLAGGRDRRNIQYF.

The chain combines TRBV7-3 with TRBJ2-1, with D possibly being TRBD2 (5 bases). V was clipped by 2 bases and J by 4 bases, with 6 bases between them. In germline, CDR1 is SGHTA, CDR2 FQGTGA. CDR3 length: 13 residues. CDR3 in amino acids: CASSLGRYNEQFF. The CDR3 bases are TGTGCCAGCAGCTTAGGGAGATACAATGAGCAGTTCTTC.

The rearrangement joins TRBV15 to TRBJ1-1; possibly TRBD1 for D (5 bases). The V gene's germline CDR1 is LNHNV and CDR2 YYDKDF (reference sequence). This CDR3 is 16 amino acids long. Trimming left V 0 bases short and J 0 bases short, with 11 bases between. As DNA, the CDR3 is TGTGCCACCAGCAGAGATTATCCAGGGTTGAACACTGAAGCTTTCTTT. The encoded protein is CATSRDYPGLNTEAFF. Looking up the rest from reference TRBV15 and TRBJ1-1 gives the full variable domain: DAMVIQNPRYQVTQFGKPVTLSCSQTLNHNVMYWYQQKSSQAPKLLFHYYDKDFNNEADTPDNFQSRRPNTSFCFLDIRSPGLGDTAMYLCATSRDYPGLNTEAFFGQGTRLTVV.

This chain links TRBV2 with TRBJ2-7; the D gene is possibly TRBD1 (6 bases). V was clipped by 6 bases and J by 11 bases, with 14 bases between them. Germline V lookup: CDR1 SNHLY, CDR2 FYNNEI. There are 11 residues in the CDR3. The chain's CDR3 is CASRVTAGEYF. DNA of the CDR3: TGTGCCAGCAGAGTAACGGCAGGGGAGTACTTC.

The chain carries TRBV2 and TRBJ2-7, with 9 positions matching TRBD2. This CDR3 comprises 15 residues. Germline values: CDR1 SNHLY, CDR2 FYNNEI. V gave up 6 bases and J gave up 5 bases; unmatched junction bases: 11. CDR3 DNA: TGTGCCAGCAGCAACGGACAGAAGCGGGAGGACGAGCAGTACTTC. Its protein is CASSNGQKREDEQYF.

CDR3 nucleotide sequence: TGTGCTAGTGCGGGGGGACTAGCGGGACTGAGTGAGCAGTTCTTC. Encoded protein: CASAGGLAGLSEQFF. The J gene is TRBJ2-1, the V gene TRBV12-5; 13 bases map to TRBD2. The junction had 9 bases not matched to a gene; V was cut back by 7 bases and J by 9 bases. The CDR3 extends over 15 amino acids. The germline CDR1 and CDR2 sequences are LGHNT and FRNRAP.